Shown below are 10 T cell receptor beta chains from a single sample sequenced in a study of beta chain features in type 1 diabetes. Reverse transcribing all isolated RNA meant expressed TCRB transcripts were sequenced. Some clones are missing from TCRdb's copy, which holds only in-frame ones; the method was immunoSEQ multiplex PCR. This table holds 250,000 or so clones, about 30% found once. Sequencing was done on a sample of central memory CD4+ T cells from blood. The receptors originated from a man aged 25-45 years in good health.

This clone showed up just a few times. The V call is TRBV5-1, the J call TRBJ2-2; possible D gene TRBD1, 5 bases. V gave up 4 bases and J gave up 1 base, with 8 bases separating them. This CDR3 comprises 14 residues. Germline CDR1 and CDR2: SGHRS and YFSETQ. The DNA of the CDR3 is TGCGCCAGCAGCCTGACAGTGAACACCGGGGAGCTGTTTTTT. Translated: CASSLTVNTGELFF.

This clone turned up a few times. V usage is TRBV6-5 and J usage is TRBJ1-5; 8 bases are a match to TRBD1. The germline V gene encodes CDR1 MNHEY and CDR2 SVGAGI. V lost 2 bases to trimming and J lost 4 bases; unmatched junction nucleotides: 4. This CDR3 has 15 residues. The CDR3 region has the DNA TGTGCCAGCAGTTACGGACAGGGCCGGAATCAGCCCCAGCATTTT. It yields the protein CASSYGQGRNQPQHF.

The chain combines TRBV7-9 with TRBJ1-6; D remains ambiguous. Germline assignment: CDR1 SEHNR and CDR2 FQNEAQ (reference sequence). Trimming took 6 bases from V and 5 from J, leaving 5 bases between them. The CDR3 has 12 residues. The chain's CDR3 is CASSGDNSPLHF. The CDR3 region has the DNA TGTGCCAGCAGTGGGGATAATTCACCCCTCCACTTT. Based on the CDR3 plus reference TRBV7-9 and TRBJ1-6, the full variable domain is DTGVSQNPRHKITKRGQNVTFRCDPISEHNRLYWYRQTLGQGPEFLTYFQNEAQLEKSRLLSDRFSAERPKGSFSTLEIQRTEQGDSAMYLCASSGDNSPLHFGNGTRLTVT.

The table lists this clone with a few counts. The rearrangement links TRBV19 to TRBJ1-1; 9 bases line up with TRBD1. V shed 6 bases and J 0 bases; nucleotides not matched to a gene: 2. CDR3 length equals 14 residues. From germline, CDR1 is LNHDA and CDR2 SQIVND (reference sequence). The chain's CDR3 is CASRDRGLNTEAFF. As DNA, the CDR3 is TGTGCCAGTAGGGACAGGGGTTTGAACACTGAAGCTTTCTTT.

As regards this clone: This sequence is one base from a far larger clone and is likely a read error. The gene calls are TRBV9 and TRBJ2-1; D not certain. Germline CDR1 and CDR2: SGDLS and YYNGEE. CDR3 size: 11 residues. As DNA, the CDR3 is TGTGCCAGCAGCTCCCACAATGAGCAGTTCTTC. Translated: CASSSHNEQFF.

CDR3 DNA sequence: TGTGCCAGCAGCCTAGGGGGCCCTAATGAAAAACTGTTTTTT. Translation gives CASSLGGPNEKLFF. The chain has TRBV7-6 and TRBJ1-4; TRBD1 matches 7 bases. The CDR3 is made up of 14 amino acids. V lost 5 bases to trimming and J lost 3 bases; unmatched junction nucleotides: 3. Germline-derived CDR1 and CDR2 are SGHVS and FNYEAQ. Full variable domain (remainder filled in from reference TRBV7-6 and TRBJ1-4): GAGVSQSPRYKVTKRGQDVALRCDPISGHVSLYWYRQALGQGPEFLTYFNYEAQQDKSGLPNDRFSAERPEGSISTLTIQRTEQRDSAMYRCASSLGGPNEKLFFGSGTQLSVL.

The chain couples TRBV27 to TRBJ1-2; 9 nucleotides match TRBD1. The CDR3 has 16 residues. Germline V lookup: CDR1 MNHEY, CDR2 SMNVEV (reference sequence). V lost 5 bases to trimming and J lost 2 bases; unmatched junction nucleotides: 9. The CDR3 DNA reads as TGTGCCAGCAGTCCCAAATCCGGGACAGGGAACTATGGCTACACCTTC. Protein product: CASSPKSGTGNYGYTF.

In its sample, this clone was seen a few times. The sample holds other DNA sequences that translate to the same CDR3. This chain links TRBV7-9 with TRBJ2-7; 9 bases are a match to TRBD2. Germline-derived CDR1 and CDR2 are SEHNR and FQNEAQ (reference sequence). The CDR3 totals 16 residues. V lost 2 bases, J lost 1 base, and 6 bases stayed unmatched. Here the CDR3 reads CASSLYIAGASYEQYF. The DNA of the CDR3 is TGTGCCAGCAGCTTATACATAGCGGGAGCGTCCTACGAGCAGTACTTC.

This clone has just a few counts. The rearrangement uses TRBV7-2 and TRBJ2-3, with a tentative D call TRBD1 (5 bases). Germline CDR1 and CDR2: SGHTA and FQGNSA. V was clipped by 5 bases and J by 3 bases, with 12 bases between them. CDR3 size: 14 residues. The CDR3 reads CASSPDMGTDTQYF. The CDR3 nucleotides are TGTGCCAGCAGCCCGGACATGGGGACAGATACGCAGTATTTT.

At least ten counts were recorded for this clone. The chain recombines TRBV30 with TRBJ2-1; D remains ambiguous. The CDR3 length is 13 residues. V was pared by 8 bases and J by 2 bases, with 13 bases between. Germline-derived CDR1 and CDR2 are GTSNPN and SVGIG (reference sequence). As DNA, the CDR3 is TGTGCCCTGGGCTTTAGCACCTACAATGAGCAGTTCTTC. Residues: CALGFSTYNEQFF. Complete variable domain (other parts from reference TRBV30 and TRBJ2-1): SQTIHQWPATLVQPVGSPLSLECTVEGTSNPNLYWYRQAAGRGLQLLFYSVGIGQISSEVPQNLSASRPQDRQFILSSKKLLLSDSGFYLCALGFSTYNEQFFGPGTRLTVL.